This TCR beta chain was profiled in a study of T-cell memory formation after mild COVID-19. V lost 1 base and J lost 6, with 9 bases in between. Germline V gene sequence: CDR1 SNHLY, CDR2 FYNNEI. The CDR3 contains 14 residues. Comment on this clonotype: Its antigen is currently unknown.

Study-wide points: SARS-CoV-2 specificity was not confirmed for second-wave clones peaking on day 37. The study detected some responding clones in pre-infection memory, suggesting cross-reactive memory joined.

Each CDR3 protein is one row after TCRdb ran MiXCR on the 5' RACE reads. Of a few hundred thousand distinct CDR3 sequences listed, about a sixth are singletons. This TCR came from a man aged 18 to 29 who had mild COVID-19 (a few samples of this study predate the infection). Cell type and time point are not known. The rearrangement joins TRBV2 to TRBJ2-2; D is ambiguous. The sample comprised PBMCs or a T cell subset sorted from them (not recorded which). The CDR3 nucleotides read TGTGCCAGCAGTGAAGGTTTAGGTGCCGGGGAGCTGTTTTTT. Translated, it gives CASSEGLGAGELFF.